The rows below give T cell receptor beta chains drawn from one sample of a study of T cell responses to AZD1222 COVID-19 vaccine. Libraries were prepared by immunoSEQ multiplex PCR; TCRdb keeps only in-frame clonotypes and omits some of them. The sample includes 150,000 or so clones, roughly nine tenths of them seen just once. The sequenced sample was peripheral blood, obtained on day 0 of MenACWY control vaccination. These receptors all stem from an adult in good health. CDR3s include the opening cysteine and the closing phenylalanine or tryptophan. D genes are given only for firm matches. Expanded clones are given a class, and other clones once, few, many or no size at all.

D	V	size	J	CDR3	DNA
TRBD1	TRBV5-1	-	TRBJ1-4	CASSLQGQGEKLFF	TGCGCCAGCAGCCTACAGGGACAGGGAGAAAAACTGTTTTTT
-	TRBV6-5	few	TRBJ1-6	CASSLRPTGDSPLHF	TGTGCCAGCAGTCTCCGACCGACTGGGGATTCACCCCTCCACTTT
-	TRBV18	-	TRBJ2-4	CASSTLGPGEGNIQYF	TGTGCCAGCTCTACACTCGGTCCGGGCGAGGGAAACATTCAGTACTTC
-	TRBV6-5	-	TRBJ1-3	CASTQLRGPGNTIYF	TGTGCCAGCACCCAACTTCGGGGGCCTGGAAACACCATATATTTT
-	TRBV18	few	TRBJ2-1	CASSPPVGGGGHEQFF	TGTGCCAGCTCCCCACCCGTGGGGGGGGGCGGCCATGAGCAGTTCTTC
TRBD2	TRBV7-2	-	TRBJ2-3	CASSLRASGRGDTQYF	TGTGCCAGCAGCTTAAGGGCTAGCGGGAGGGGAGATACGCAGTATTTT
-	TRBV14	-	TRBJ1-1	CASSLPGRNTEAFF	TGTGCCAGCAGCCTCCCAGGGCGGAACACTGAAGCTTTCTTT
-	TRBV5-1	-	TRBJ1-2	CASSLEWQHGYTF	TGCGCCAGCAGCTTGGAGTGGCAACATGGCTACACCTTC
TRBD1	TRBV24-1	-	TRBJ1-1	CATSGPEQGWSTEAFF	TGTGCCACCAGTGGACCCGAACAGGGGTGGAGCACTGAAGCTTTCTTT
TRBD2	TRBV7-9	few	TRBJ2-7	CASSLGTKLYEQYF	TGTGCCAGCAGCCTCGGGACTAAACTCTACGAGCAGTACTTC
TRBD1	TRBV19	-	TRBJ1-5	CASSPQGGLNQPQHF	TGTGCCAGTAGTCCACAGGGGGGCCTCAATCAGCCCCAGCATTTT
-	TRBV5-1	-	TRBJ1-1	CASSEGAANTEAFF	TGCGCCAGCTCCGAGGGAGCGGCGAACACTGAAGCTTTCTTT